This entry lists 20 T cell receptor beta chains sequenced from one sample in a study of cytomegalovirus exposure and HLA in healthy donors. Primers included in the PCR were 60 Vbeta and 13 Jbeta primers. Profiled with immunoSEQ multiplex PCR; TCRdb holds only in-frame clones, not every one. The table shows about 120,000 clones, with more than 65% occurring only once. Sequencing input: PBMCs. These receptors originate from a man in his forties or fifties in good health and CMV-seropositive.

This chain uses TRBV9 with TRBJ2-3, with 14 bases lining up with TRBD2. Germline V CDR1 and CDR2: SGDLS, YYNGEE. Unmatched junction bases numbered 9, after V lost 1 base and J lost 2 bases. The CDR3 totals 19 residues. CDR3 in DNA: TGTGCCAGCAGCGTATATCCCGGGACTAGCGGGGGAAACACAGATACGCAGTATTTT. Its protein product is CASSVYPGTSGGNTDTQYF.

The CDR3 DNA follows: TGTGCCAGCAGGCTACAGGGGTTTGGGGCCAACGTCCTGACTTTC. This codes for CASRLQGFGANVLTF. The chain links TRBV28 to TRBJ2-6, with TRBD1 matching over 7 bases. The CDR3 has 15 amino acids. Germline V gene lookup returns CDR1 MDHEN and CDR2 SYDVKM. J was trimmed by 3 bases and V by 6 bases; bases with no gene match: 5.

In its sample, this clone was seen once. The CDR3 reads CASSPRGGNPYEQYF. DNA for the CDR3: TGTGCCAGCAGCCCCCGCGGAGGTAATCCCTACGAGCAGTACTTC. The gene calls are TRBV7-9 and TRBJ2-7, with D tentatively TRBD2 (5 bases). With 5 bases removed from V and 2 bases from J, the gap between germline ends came to 16 bases. This CDR3 is built from 15 residues. CDR1 is SEHNR and CDR2 is FQNEAQ in the germline V gene (reference sequence). The full variable domain, its missing parts supplied by reference TRBV7-9 and TRBJ2-7, is DTGVSQNPRHKITKRGQNVTFRCDPISEHNRLYWYRQTLGQGPEFLTYFQNEAQLEKSRLLSDRFSAERPKGSFSTLEIQRTEQGDSAMYLCASSPRGGNPYEQYFGPGTRLTVT.

The chain recombines TRBV28 with TRBJ2-7, with 8 bases that match TRBD1. The V gene's germline CDR1 is MDHEN and CDR2 SYDVKM. V gave up 6 bases and J gave up 2 bases; unmatched junction bases: 12. The CDR3 loop spans 16 amino acids. The CDR3 sequence is CASRQSGTGGTYEQYF. In DNA form, the CDR3 reads TGTGCCAGCAGGCAGTCCGGGACAGGTGGCACCTACGAGCAGTACTTC.

CDR3 nucleotide sequence: TGTGCCAGCTCACTCTCAAAACTAACCGGGGATAGGGCCCTCCACTTT. As protein: CASSLSKLTGDRALHF. The V gene is TRBV18, the J gene TRBJ1-6, with unresolved D. Trimming took off 4 bases at V and 14 bases at J, with 24 bases between the two ends. CDR3 length: 16 residues. Germline V gene sequence: CDR1 KGHSH, CDR2 LQKENI.

Remarks on this clone: The junction departs from the called germline gene at one end, perhaps through a read error. The chain joins TRBV7-9 to TRBJ2-2, with 9 bases matching TRBD2. This CDR3 is 14 amino acids long. The germline V gene has CDR1 SEHNR and CDR2 FQNEAQ (reference sequence). CDR3 coding DNA: TGTTCCAGCAGCTCTAGCGGGACTACCGGGGAGCTGTTTTTT. This encodes CSSSSSGTTGELFF.

V is TRBV4-2 and J is TRBJ1-6, with D unresolved. The CDR3 length is 15 residues. Germline-derived CDR1 and CDR2 are LGHNA and YNFKEQ. The germline V and J ends were trimmed by 0 bases and 10 bases, with 13 bases remaining between them. CDR3 coding DNA: TGTGCCAGCAGCCAAGATCTATCGGGAGGATCACCCCTCCACTTT. This encodes CASSQDLSGGSPLHF.

The V and J genes are TRBV5-1 and TRBJ2-5; D uncertain. The DNA end is more similar to TRBJ2-7, so the J call may be wrong. This CDR3 has 14 residues. Germline V CDR1 and CDR2: SGHRS, YFSETQ. The CDR3 spells CASSLRQDSYEQYF. As DNA, the CDR3 is TGCGCCAGCAGCTTGAGGCAGGACTCCTACGAGCAGTACTTC.

This rearrangement joins TRBV5-1 to TRBJ1-6; 10 nucleotides agree with TRBD1. J was trimmed by 10 bases and V by 4 bases; bases with no gene match: 8. Germline V gene data show CDR1 as SGHRS and CDR2 as YFSETQ. The CDR3 totals 15 residues. The CDR3 spells CASSQATGGESPLHF. The CDR3 bases are TGCGCCAGCAGCCAGGCGACAGGGGGCGAATCACCCCTCCACTTT.

The V call is TRBV18, the J call TRBJ2-3; 9 positions agree with TRBD1. This CDR3 contains 16 residues. The germline gives CDR1 KGHSH, CDR2 LQKENI. V shed 1 base, J shed 1 base, and the junction held 3 bases outside the gene matches. The CDR3 sequence: CASSPQRDRGTDTQYF. The CDR3 region has the DNA TGTGCCAGCTCACCACAAAGGGACAGGGGCACAGATACGCAGTATTTT.

The chain uses TRBV21-1 and TRBJ2-1; TRBD2, the table's D call, lacks a check against the DNA. TRBV21-1 is designated a pseudogene. The CDR3 is made up of 17 amino acids. CDR3 amino acids: CASSDNSGGAFYNEQFF. The CDR3 DNA sequence: TGTGCCAGCAGCGACAATAGCGGGGGGGCGTTCTACAATGAGCAGTTCTTC.

This chain links TRBV6-5 with TRBJ2-7; D may be TRBD2 (5 bases). This CDR3 has 13 amino acids. V was cut by 5 bases and J by 5 bases, with 13 bases left in between. Germline V gene lookup returns CDR1 MNHEY and CDR2 SVGAGI. Written as DNA, the CDR3 is TGTGCCAGCAGTACTACGAGGGTGAACGAGCAGTACTTC. This codes for CASSTTRVNEQYF.

This rearrangement joins TRBV19 to TRBJ1-5; D unclear. CDR3 length equals 13 residues. Trimming removed 4 bases at V and 6 bases at J, with 10 bases between. Per germline, CDR1 LNHDA and CDR2 SQIVND (reference sequence). This CDR3 reads CASSKESSQPQHF. In DNA form, the CDR3 reads TGTGCCAGTAGTAAAGAGTCTAGTCAGCCCCAGCATTTT.

The chain couples TRBV4-2 to TRBJ2-1; 10 bases are shared with TRBD2. The CDR3 totals 17 residues. The germline V gene has CDR1 LGHNA and CDR2 YNFKEQ. V shed 7 bases and J 2 bases; nucleotides not matched to a gene: 11. In DNA, the CDR3 is TGTGCCAGCATGGCGGCTAGCGGGGGCATGCCCTACAATGAGCAGTTCTTC. Its protein product is CASMAASGGMPYNEQFF.

The chain has TRBV5-6 and TRBJ2-7; perhaps TRBD1 as D (6 bases). CDR1 SGHDT and CDR2 YYEEEE come from the germline V gene. The CDR3 spans 16 residues. V dropped 4 bases and J dropped 5 bases, with 22 bases sitting between them. The chain's CDR3 is CASSPEGGRRDNEQYF. CDR3 nucleotide sequence: TGTGCCAGCAGCCCCGAAGGGGGACGTCGCGACAACGAGCAGTACTTC.

This clone has more than one count but fewer than ten. The V call is TRBV29-1, the J call TRBJ2-7; weak D call: TRBD2 (6 bases). CDR1 and CDR2 (germline): SQVTM, ANQGSEA. The CDR3 has 15 amino acids. V dropped 5 bases and J dropped 5 bases, with 22 bases sitting between them. For the CDR3, the DNA is TGCAGCGTTTACACCGGGACTCCAACCATCCACGAGCAGTACTTC. It specifies CSVYTGTPTIHEQYF.

The V and J genes are TRBV5-5 and TRBJ1-1; the D gene is possibly TRBD1 (5 bases). The CDR3 is made up of 14 amino acids. V lost 0 bases to trimming and J lost 6 bases, with 12 bases between them. Looked up from germline, CDR1 is SGHKS and CDR2 is YYEKEE (reference sequence). The CDR3 spells CASSLGPGEAEAFF. CDR3 DNA: TGTGCCAGCAGCTTGGGGCCGGGGGAGGCTGAAGCTTTCTTT.

The rearrangement uses TRBV4-1 and TRBJ2-5; maybe TRBD2 (5 bases). V was pared by 4 bases and J by 5 bases, with 14 bases between. Germline V gene lookup returns CDR1 MGHRA and CDR2 YSYEKL. The CDR3 length is 14 residues. The CDR3 spells CASSLATRAETQYF. The DNA for the CDR3 is TGCGCCAGCAGCCTCGCCACTAGAGCTGAGACCCAGTACTTC.

This clone was counted once. This sample includes further DNA sequences coding for the same CDR3. The rearrangement links TRBV7-9 to TRBJ2-3; D ambiguous. This CDR3 comprises 12 residues. V shed 5 bases and J shed 5 bases, with 8 bases lying between them. Per germline, CDR1 SEHNR and CDR2 FQNEAQ (reference sequence). The CDR3 is CASSPPGDTQYF. DNA for the CDR3: TGTGCCAGCAGCCCTCCGGGAGATACGCAGTATTTT.

This clone was recorded once. This rearrangement joins TRBV27 to TRBJ2-4; D may be TRBD2 (7 bases). Germline CDR1 MNHEY, CDR2 SMNVEV (reference sequence). Trimming took 5 bases from V and 1 from J, leaving 18 bases between them. The CDR3 contains 17 residues. The chain's CDR3 is CASSGRRGALAKNIQYF. The CDR3 DNA reads as TGTGCCAGCAGTGGGCGTCGGGGGGCGCTTGCCAAAAACATTCAGTACTTC.